The TCR beta chain described here comes from a study of human T cells and chemical hapten exposure. As for the study in general: Patches that contained 0.01% DPC were applied to the upper back and read at 6 days.

Time point indicated: patch test 1, 2 weeks after DPC sensitization. Treatment given: therapeutic diphenylcyclopropenone sensitization with weekly scalp DPC. Donors were 18 to 70-year-old alopecia patients suitable for DPC. General study results and limits: No alteration of TCRs above 1 in 1000 frequency was seen with DPC sensitization. Expanded TCRs produced significantly more large CDR3 similarity clusters than controls did.

TCRdb used MiXCR to reprocess the RACE reads, holding one entry per CDR3 protein. The sample includes tens of thousands of distinct CDR3 sequences, 10% to 13% of them seen just once. The CDR3 consists of 17 residues. Per germline, CDR1 LGHDT and CDR2 YNNKEL (reference sequence). The J segment lost 4 bases and the V segment lost 2 bases, leaving 6 bases of the junction unmatched. The table lists this clonotype with a few counts. Its specificity is unknown. The chain carries TRBV3-1 and TRBJ2-2; TRBD2 aligns across 11 bases. The sequence was obtained from a man aged 35 to 55 with alopecia areata. Some clones in this sample may be carry-over from other donors' samples. The sequencing here drew on whole blood, taken in connection with sensitization to the hapten diphenylcyclopropenone (DPC). The CDR3 sequence: CASSQSLAGVSTGELFF. CDR3 nucleotides: TGTGCCAGCAGCCAATCACTAGCGGGAGTAAGCACCGGGGAGCTGTTTTTT. The variable domain in full, completed from reference TRBV3-1 and TRBJ2-2, reads DTAVSQTPKYLVTQMGNDKSIKCEQNLGHDTMYWYKQDSKKFLKIMFSYNNKELIINETVPNRFSPKSPDKAHLNLHINSLELGDSAVYFCASSQSLAGVSTGELFFGEGSRLTVL.